Listed below are T cell receptor beta chains from one sample, sequenced in a study of blood T cell repertoires in COVID-19. Assay: immunoSEQ multiplex PCR; the TCRdb copy retains only in-frame clones and omits some. The sample has some 82,000 clones; around 81% are singletons. Sequenced material: peripheral blood. The source is an elderly man with acute or convalescent COVID-19. Each CDR3 is given without its conserved first and last residue. The D gene is left open where the match is weak.

cdr3_aa: AIKLAGGGTGELF
d_call: TRBD2
v_call: TRBV10-3
j_call: TRBJ2-2

cdr3_aa: ASNPGNTEAF
d_call: NA
v_call: TRBV2
j_call: TRBJ1-1

cdr3_aa: ASKQGWNTDTQY
d_call: NA
v_call: TRBV3-1/TRBV3-2
j_call: TRBJ2-3

cdr3_aa: ASSLGGQNTYEQY
d_call: TRBD1
v_call: TRBV7-3
j_call: TRBJ2-7

cdr3_aa: ASSLRDFTDTQY
d_call: NA
v_call: TRBV6-2/TRBV6-3
j_call: TRBJ2-3

cdr3_aa: ASSYVQASNQPQH
d_call: NA
v_call: TRBV6-2/TRBV6-3
j_call: TRBJ1-5

cdr3_aa: ASSFWQYGYT
d_call: NA
v_call: TRBV28
j_call: TRBJ1-2

cdr3_aa: ASSDGKNYEQY
d_call: NA
v_call: TRBV9
j_call: TRBJ2-7

cdr3_aa: ASSQVDRVNTEAF
d_call: TRBD1
v_call: TRBV4-2
j_call: TRBJ1-1

cdr3_aa: ASSPSGWSGRSDTQY
d_call: NA
v_call: TRBV27
j_call: TRBJ2-3

cdr3_aa: ASSFTNTEAF
d_call: NA
v_call: TRBV28
j_call: TRBJ1-1

cdr3_aa: ATSRTGSGANVLT
d_call: NA
v_call: TRBV15
j_call: TRBJ2-6

cdr3_aa: ASSSVRTENSPLH
d_call: NA
v_call: TRBV28
j_call: TRBJ1-6

cdr3_aa: ASSEGLEGTDTQY
d_call: TRBD2
v_call: TRBV18
j_call: TRBJ2-3

cdr3_aa: ASSQRGELF
d_call: NA
v_call: TRBV3-1/TRBV3-2
j_call: TRBJ2-2

cdr3_aa: ASSLVGTDYGYT
d_call: TRBD1
v_call: TRBV5-5
j_call: TRBJ1-2

cdr3_aa: ASSIDSRTDTQY
d_call: NA
v_call: TRBV5-4
j_call: TRBJ2-3

cdr3_aa: ASSLQANQPQH
d_call: NA
v_call: TRBV6-5
j_call: TRBJ1-5

cdr3_aa: ASSFEGRGVPEQY
d_call: NA
v_call: TRBV5-1
j_call: TRBJ2-7

cdr3_aa: ASSFDRAKGSPLH
d_call: TRBD1
v_call: TRBV5-1
j_call: TRBJ1-6

cdr3_aa: ASSEAQGIEKLF
d_call: NA
v_call: TRBV6-1
j_call: TRBJ1-4

cdr3_aa: ASSLAEVSSGYQETQY
d_call: NA
v_call: TRBV7-6
j_call: TRBJ2-5

cdr3_aa: ASSLDRED
d_call: NA
v_call: TRBV7-9
j_call: TRBJ2-7

cdr3_aa: ASSFGFREDYEQY
d_call: TRBD2
v_call: TRBV28
j_call: TRBJ2-7

cdr3_aa: ASSYVTGVTIEGYT
d_call: TRBD1
v_call: TRBV6-5
j_call: TRBJ1-2

cdr3_aa: ASSLGWAPSGNTIY
d_call: NA
v_call: TRBV28
j_call: TRBJ1-3

cdr3_aa: ASSESGTYDSPLH
d_call: NA
v_call: TRBV6-1
j_call: TRBJ1-6

cdr3_aa: ASSPTGQAYEQY
d_call: NA
v_call: TRBV18
j_call: TRBJ2-7

cdr3_aa: ASSPMTGLETQY
d_call: TRBD1
v_call: TRBV7-2
j_call: TRBJ2-5

cdr3_aa: SARVAGTIY
d_call: NA
v_call: TRBV20-1
j_call: TRBJ1-3

cdr3_aa: ALEGGANVLT
d_call: NA
v_call: TRBV30
j_call: TRBJ2-6

cdr3_aa: ASRTGEKLF
d_call: NA
v_call: TRBV2
j_call: TRBJ1-4

cdr3_aa: ASSQSGRGSGELF
d_call: TRBD2
v_call: TRBV3-1/TRBV3-2
j_call: TRBJ2-2

cdr3_aa: ASSFGGSRSYNEQF
d_call: TRBD2
v_call: TRBV28
j_call: TRBJ2-1

cdr3_aa: SGGPGTSGVGSYNEQF
d_call: TRBD2
v_call: TRBV29-1
j_call: TRBJ2-1

cdr3_aa: ASSSGLAFYEQY
d_call: TRBD2
v_call: TRBV5-1
j_call: TRBJ2-7